Below are 14 T cell receptor beta chains sequenced from a single sample in a study of human T cells and chemical hapten exposure (dated by TCRdb to the early 2020s). The label giving this sample's time point can be read as: patch test 2, 6 weeks after DPC sensitization. The meaning of the sample's treatment or condition label: therapeutic diphenylcyclopropenone sensitization with weekly scalp DPC. Library method: RACE. TCRdb lists the instrument as NextSeq 500. TCRdb cleaned the public reads at Q25 with fastp, built clones with MiXCR and kept in-frame beta chains. Every CDR3 protein is listed once, alongside the most common genes and DNA of its rows. Present in this sample are hundreds of thousands of distinct CDR3 sequences, about 6.9% of which were seen just once. The ten largest clones capture around 5.8% of the sample. Sequences were derived from whole blood, sampled in connection with sensitization to the hapten diphenylcyclopropenone (DPC). The receptor source for this set is a woman aged 18-29 years with alopecia areata. Some clones in this sample may be carry-over from other donors' samples.

The V call is TRBV5-1, the J call TRBJ1-1, with a tentative D call TRBD1 (6 bases). The V and J ends lost 0 bases and 1 base respectively, with 10 bases between them. This CDR3 contains 15 residues. CDR1 SGHRS and CDR2 YFSETQ come from the germline V gene. The CDR3 reads CASSLGGGENTEAFF. The DNA for the CDR3 is TGCGCCAGCAGCTTGGGAGGGGGAGAGAACACTGAAGCTTTCTTT.

The genes are TRBV4-2 and TRBJ2-3; D tentatively reads TRBD1 or TRBD2 (5 bases each). Deletions cut 1 base from V and 1 base from J, with 12 bases between. The germline V gene has CDR1 LGHNA and CDR2 YNFKEQ. CDR3 length: 16 residues. The CDR3 loop reads CASSQAGTTGTDTQYF. Here the CDR3 DNA reads TGTGCCAGCAGCCAAGCCGGGACGACCGGCACAGATACGCAGTATTTT.

This clonotype occurred many times. This sequence joins TRBV20-1 and TRBJ2-7, with TRBD1 as a possible D gene (6 bases). Trimming left V 5 bases short and J 3 bases short, with 20 bases between. Germline lookup yields CDR1 DFQATT and CDR2 SNEGSKA (reference sequence). The CDR3 runs to 15 residues. CDR3 sequence (DNA): TGCAGTGCTTCGCGTAGAAGGACAGATCACTACGAGCAGTACTTC. Amino acids: CSASRRRTDHYEQYF.

This clonotype was counted at least ten times. The V gene is TRBV18, the J gene TRBJ1-5; 7 bases agree with TRBD1. The trim removed 6 bases at V and 1 base at J, leaving 6 bases unmatched. The germline CDR1 and CDR2 sequences are KGHSH and LQKENI. The length of the CDR3 is 15 residues. The CDR3 protein is CASSPTGSSNQPQHF. CDR3 nucleotide sequence: TGTGCCAGCTCTCCGACAGGGTCGAGCAATCAGCCCCAGCATTTT.

The chain is built from TRBV6-5 and TRBJ2-3; a possible D gene is TRBD2 (6 bases). Germline V gene lookup returns CDR1 MNHEY and CDR2 SVGAGI. Between the trimmed V and J ends, which lost 5 bases and 4 bases, there was a span of 22 bases. This CDR3 is built from 17 residues. The CDR3 DNA reads TGTGCCAGCAGTACCCGTCAAGCGCGGGGTGGCGCAGATACGCAGTATTTT. This sequence encodes CASSTRQARGGADTQYF.

A remark on this clonotype: A much larger clone differs by one base, so this may be a read error. The CDR3 end shows no conserved phenylalanine or tryptophan, and so a read error is likely. The rearrangement joins TRBV4-3 to TRBJ1-3; maybe TRBD1 (5 bases). Germline-derived CDR1 and CDR2 are LGHNA and YSLEER. V was clipped by 1 base and J by 4 bases, with 11 bases between them. The CDR3 covers 15 residues. In nucleotides, the CDR3 is TGCGCCAGCAGCCAAGGAGCAGGGCCGGGAAACACCATATATCTT. Amino acid sequence: CASSQGAGPGNTIYL.

This clonotype was seen many times. This sequence joins TRBV6-2 or TRBV6-3 and TRBJ1-1; TRBD1 matches at 7 bases. The CDR3 extends over 15 amino acids. V lost 1 base, J lost 1 base, and 3 bases stayed unmatched. Germline V gene lookup returns CDR1 MNHEY and CDR2 SVGEGT. The CDR3 bases are TGTGCCAGCAGTTACTTGACAGGGCGGAACACTGAAGCTTTCTTT. Translated: CASSYLTGRNTEAFF.

This clonotype was seen at least ten times. The gene calls are TRBV11-2 and TRBJ2-4, with TRBD1 as a possible D gene (5 bases). The germline V gene has CDR1 SGHAT and CDR2 FQNNGV. The ends were cut back, 0 bases at V and 0 bases at J, with 12 bases in the middle. The CDR3 runs 17 residues. The CDR3 region has the DNA TGTGCCAGCAGCTTAGATCGGTCAGGGTTAGCCAAAAACATTCAGTACTTC. This encodes CASSLDRSGLAKNIQYF.

This clonotype was recorded a few times. The CDR3 bases are TGTGCCAGCATGTGGAGGAACACTGAAGCTTTCTTT. This sequence encodes CASMWRNTEAFF. The chain uses TRBV6-1 and TRBJ1-1; D remains ambiguous. V was cut by 7 bases and J by 1 base, with 7 bases left in between. The length of the CDR3 is 12 residues. Germline CDR1 reads MNHNS; CDR2 reads SASEGT.

The chain combines TRBV2 with TRBJ2-3, with D possibly called TRBD1 or TRBD2 (5 bases each). CDR1 and CDR2 (germline): SNHLY, FYNNEI. Trimming pared 7 bases from V and 14 bases from J, leaving 16 bases between. The CDR3 extends over 11 amino acids. CDR3 coding DNA: TGTGCCAGCATCTTTATGGGACGTTCGTATTTT. This encodes CASIFMGRSYF.

The rearrangement uses TRBV20-1 and TRBJ2-1, with TRBD2 matching 7 bases. After removal of 5 bases from V and 5 bases from J, the junction contained 12 bases not matched to a gene. The V gene's germline CDR1 is DFQATT and CDR2 SNEGSKA (reference sequence). The CDR3 totals 15 residues. The CDR3 DNA reads as TGCAGTGCTCGCGGATCTAGCGGCCCGAACAATGAGCAGTTCTTC. Amino acid sequence: CSARGSSGPNNEQFF.

This clonotype was counted at least ten times. This chain joins TRBV29-1 and TRBJ2-3, with D possibly TRBD2 on 5 matching bases. Looked up from germline, CDR1 is SQVTM and CDR2 is ANQGSEA. V lost 6 bases and J 1 base, leaving 11 bases between the germline ends. CDR3 length: 13 amino acids. DNA of the CDR3: TGCAGCGTCCCGGAGGCAGGCACAGATACGCAGTATTTT. Translating gives CSVPEAGTDTQYF.

Concerning this clonotype itself: A much larger clone sits a single nucleotide away, making a read error possible. The gene calls are TRBV20-1 and TRBJ1-1, with TRBD1 matching over 8 bases. The CDR3 covers 14 residues. The germline gives CDR1 DFQATT, CDR2 SNEGSKA (reference sequence). V shed 6 bases, J shed 0 bases, and the junction held 6 bases outside the gene matches. DNA for the CDR3: TGCAGTGCCTCCGGACAGGGATTGAACACTGAAGCTTTCTTT. Its translation is CSASGQGLNTEAFF.

This rearrangement joins TRBV6-5 to TRBJ2-3, with 11 bases fitting TRBD2. Trimming removed 4 bases from V and 5 bases from J; junction bases left unmatched: 8. Germline V gene sequence: CDR1 MNHEY, CDR2 SVGAGI. CDR3 length: 16 residues. The chain's CDR3 is CASSSRLAGKVDTQYF. The CDR3 DNA follows: TGTGCCAGCAGTTCCCGACTAGCGGGGAAAGTAGATACGCAGTATTTT.